A single sample gave rise to the 32 T cell receptor beta chains below, sequenced in a study of T-cell reconstitution after alpha-beta-depleted transplantation in children. A library of TCRbeta sequences, prepared with unique molecular identifiers, was generated. TCRdb re-called the PCR reads through MiXCR, storing one row per CDR3 protein. The sample includes about 610,000 distinct CDR3 sequences, roughly 30% of them seen just once. This material consisted of PBMCs, taken before TCRalphabeta/CD19-depleted stem cell transplant. The receptors here all came from a boy under two years old with Wiskott-Aldrich syndrome, due to receive a stem cell transplant.

This clonotype was seen ten or more times. This chain connects TRBV7-2 to TRBJ2-3; maybe TRBD2 (5 bases). Looked up from germline, CDR1 is SGHTA and CDR2 is FQGNSA. Trimming shortened V by 1 base and J by 5 bases, and 7 bases separated the two germline ends. The CDR3 is 13 residues long. CDR3 sequence: CASSLVGVDTQYF. The CDR3 DNA reads as TGTGCCAGCAGCTTAGTCGGGGTAGATACGCAGTATTTT.

This chain connects TRBV12-3 or TRBV12-4 to TRBJ2-7; 9 bases are a match to TRBD1. The V and J ends lost 5 bases and 3 bases, in that order; junction bases with no gene match: 14. The CDR3 spans 17 residues. The CDR3 DNA sequence: TGTGCCAGCAGTACGCCGGGACAGGGCGCCTTATTCTACGAGCAGTACTTC. Amino acid sequence: CASSTPGQGALFYEQYF.

The rearrangement uses TRBV12-3 or TRBV12-4 and TRBJ2-5; 8 positions agree with TRBD2. With 3 bases clipped from V and 5 bases from J, the junction kept 11 bases outside the gene matches. This CDR3 is 16 amino acids long. CDR3 region: CASSLGLGGGAETQYF. CDR3 sequence (DNA): TGTGCCAGCAGTTTGGGACTAGGAGGGGGAGCGGAGACCCAGTACTTC.

This clonotype has only a few counts. The chain links TRBV5-1 to TRBJ2-2, with D unresolved. The CDR3 spans 16 residues. From germline, CDR1 is SGHRS and CDR2 YFSETQ. Trimming took off 0 bases at V and 4 bases at J, with 13 bases between the two ends. The CDR3 protein is CASSLGNSGFTGELFF. CDR3 sequence (DNA): TGCGCCAGCAGCTTGGGCAACAGTGGCTTCACCGGGGAGCTGTTTTTT.

This clonotype was recorded a few times. The chain couples TRBV5-1 to TRBJ2-1; D call uncertain. CDR1 is SGHRS, CDR2 YFSETQ, per germline. The CDR3 sequence is 16 residues long. Trimming removed 0 bases from V and 0 bases from J, with 10 bases in between. Here the CDR3 DNA reads TGCGCCAGCAGCTTGGCCCAGTTACGCTCCTACAATGAGCAGTTCTTC. Amino acids: CASSLAQLRSYNEQFF.

The table lists this clonotype with a few counts. The chain couples TRBV3-1 to TRBJ2-7, with D possibly being TRBD1 (6 bases). Germline V CDR1 and CDR2: LGHDT, YNNKEL (reference sequence). The CDR3 consists of 15 residues. The V gene lost 4 bases and the J gene lost 3 bases, with 16 bases spanning the gap. In DNA, the CDR3 is TGTGCCAGCAGCCTCGACCCCGGGACAATCTACGAGCAGTACTTC. This encodes CASSLDPGTIYEQYF.

This clonotype was seen more than once but under ten times. The CDR3 region has the DNA TGTGCCAGCAGTTTATTGGGCCACCTTGGCACTGAAGCTTTCTTT. This codes for CASSLLGHLGTEAFF. The chain is built from TRBV28 and TRBJ1-1; D gene unclear. The CDR3 is 15 residues long. Germline-derived CDR1 and CDR2 are MDHEN and SYDVKM. V dropped 1 base and J dropped 4 bases, with 13 bases sitting between them.

The sample holds a few counts of this clonotype. The chain carries TRBV6-1 and TRBJ2-7; TRBD1 aligns across 8 bases. This CDR3 comprises 15 residues. Germline values: CDR1 MNHNS, CDR2 SASEGT. The V gene end was trimmed by 4 bases and the J gene end by 4 bases; junction bases not matched to a gene: 9. As DNA, the CDR3 is TGTGCCAGCAGTGTCCAGGGGGCTAATAAATACGAGCAGTACTTC. It yields the protein CASSVQGANKYEQYF.

The chain has TRBV5-5 and TRBJ2-7; D may be TRBD2 (6 bases). CDR1 and CDR2 from the germline V gene are SGHKS and YYEKEE (reference sequence). The V gene lost 3 bases and the J gene lost 2 bases, with 15 bases spanning the gap. The CDR3 spans 15 residues. As DNA, the CDR3 is TGTGCCAGCAGCTCGGGCGCGGGGCCAACCTACGAGCAGTACTTC. This gives the protein CASSSGAGPTYEQYF.

The chain recombines TRBV2 with TRBJ2-1; TRBD2 might be the D (5 bases). CDR1 and CDR2 from the germline V gene are SNHLY and FYNNEI. V dropped 7 bases and J dropped 4 bases, with 23 bases sitting between them. The CDR3 covers 17 residues. The CDR3 DNA sequence: TGTGCCAGCAATGAGGGTGGACTTTTAGGGTTTTACAATGAGCAGTTCTTC. It is translated as CASNEGGLLGFYNEQFF.

This clonotype has a handful of counts. The chain couples TRBV5-1 to TRBJ2-3, with D uncertain. Trimming stripped 3 bases from V and 1 base from J, with 9 bases between. The CDR3 contains 14 residues. Germline lookup yields CDR1 SGHRS and CDR2 YFSETQ. The CDR3: CASSSIEGTDTQYF. Written as DNA, the CDR3 is TGCGCCAGCAGCTCGATCGAAGGCACAGATACGCAGTATTTT. The variable domain in full, completed from reference TRBV5-1 and TRBJ2-3, reads KAGVTQTPRYLIKTRGQQVTLSCSPISGHRSVSWYQQTPGQGLQFLFEYFSETQRNKGNFPGRFSGRQFSNSRSEMNVSTLELGDSALYLCASSSIEGTDTQYFGPGTRLTVL.

This clonotype has more than one count but fewer than ten. This chain uses TRBV20-1 with TRBJ2-3; the D gene could be TRBD1 or TRBD2 (6 bases each). This CDR3 has 14 residues. V was pared by 6 bases and J by 1 base, with 14 bases between. Germline CDR1 and CDR2: DFQATT and SNEGSKA (reference sequence). The CDR3 region has the DNA TGCAGTGCCCTGGGGGGCTGGCGCACAGATACGCAGTATTTT. It translates to CSALGGWRTDTQYF.

CDR3 residues: CSVSGRSYEQYF. CDR3 coding DNA: TGCAGCGTTAGTGGACGGTCCTACGAGCAGTACTTC. The rearrangement joins TRBV29-1 to TRBJ2-7; D remains ambiguous. V was clipped by 5 bases and J by 1 base, with 9 bases between them. Germline V gene lookup returns CDR1 SQVTM and CDR2 ANQGSEA. The CDR3 spans 12 residues.

The chain employs TRBV5-5 and TRBJ2-1, with TRBD2 matching 10 bases. Trimming cost V 7 bases and J 7 bases; bases outside gene matches: 8. Germline-derived CDR1 and CDR2 are SGHKS and YYEKEE (reference sequence). The CDR3 is made up of 14 amino acids. DNA of the CDR3: TGTGCCAGCGAGGTACTAGCGGGATCGAATGAGCAGTTCTTC. Protein sequence: CASEVLAGSNEQFF.

The chain joins TRBV5-1 to TRBJ2-1; no clear D. The CDR3 length is 14 residues. Germline V gene data show CDR1 as SGHRS and CDR2 as YFSETQ. V dropped 2 bases and J dropped 7 bases, with 13 bases sitting between them. The CDR3 nucleotides are TGCGCCAGCAGCTTAAGACCCCCCAGGAATGAGCAGTTCTTC. It codes for CASSLRPPRNEQFF.

This clonotype was seen a few times. The rearrangement links TRBV3-1 to TRBJ2-1; possibly TRBD2 for D (6 bases). Trimming left V 0 bases short and J 9 bases short, with 18 bases between. The CDR3 contains 16 residues. CDR1 is LGHDT and CDR2 is YNNKEL in the germline V gene (reference sequence). CDR3 in amino acids: CASSQDGGRSRSEQFF. The CDR3 DNA reads TGTGCCAGCAGCCAAGATGGAGGGAGGAGCCGGAGTGAGCAGTTCTTC.

This clonotype occurred a few times. The chain joins TRBV5-5 to TRBJ1-4; 8 bases are shared with TRBD1. The CDR3 has 17 amino acids. Germline V lookup: CDR1 SGHKS, CDR2 YYEKEE (reference sequence). Germline trimming cut 1 base from V and 2 bases from J; bases unmatched to any gene: 7. CDR3 protein: CASSLKGRGRTNEKLFF. DNA of the CDR3: TGTGCCAGCAGCTTGAAGGGCAGGGGGCGGACTAATGAAAAACTGTTTTTT.

V is TRBV5-1 and J is TRBJ2-1, with D unclear. V was shortened by 1 base and J by 0 bases, with 8 bases between the two germline ends. This CDR3 spans 15 amino acids. Germline V lookup: CDR1 SGHRS, CDR2 YFSETQ. DNA of the CDR3: TGCGCCAGCAGCTTGTTTCGGGTCTCCTACAATGAGCAGTTCTTC. Protein: CASSLFRVSYNEQFF.

The chain joins TRBV20-1 to TRBJ2-1; D remains ambiguous. V dropped 1 base and J dropped 7 bases, with 11 bases sitting between them. This CDR3 has 13 residues. Looked up from germline, CDR1 is DFQATT and CDR2 is SNEGSKA (reference sequence). Written as DNA, the CDR3 is TGCAGTGCTAGAGCCAACTTAAAGAATGAGCAGTTCTTC. Protein product: CSARANLKNEQFF.

V gene TRBV5-4 combines with J gene TRBJ2-1; 14 positions match TRBD2. The CDR3 is 15 residues long. From germline, CDR1 is SGHNT and CDR2 YYREEE (reference sequence). Germline trimming cut 4 bases from V and 7 bases from J; bases unmatched to any gene: 4. The CDR3 DNA reads as TGTGCCAGCAGCGGGACTAGCGGGAGTTGGAATGAGCAGTTCTTC. It yields the protein CASSGTSGSWNEQFF.

The table lists this clonotype with a few counts. The chain links TRBV20-1 to TRBJ2-3; D gene ambiguous. Germline V CDR1 and CDR2: DFQATT, SNEGSKA (reference sequence). Deletions cut 0 bases from V and 0 bases from J, with 7 bases between. This CDR3 is built from 14 residues. The CDR3, as DNA: TGCAGTGCTAGAGATCCCCTGAGCACAGATACGCAGTATTTT. Protein product: CSARDPLSTDTQYF.

This clonotype was observed a few times. CDR3 bases: TGTGCCACCAGTGATTCCCGGACAGGGGGCTATGGCTACACCTTC. It is translated as CATSDSRTGGYGYTF. This sequence joins TRBV24-1 and TRBJ1-2, with 10 bases matching TRBD1. The CDR3 runs to 15 residues. Germline V gene data show CDR1 as KGHDR and CDR2 as SFDVKD. V dropped 2 bases and J dropped 4; count of bases not matched to a gene: 3.

The sample holds a few counts of this clonotype. The rearrangement joins TRBV7-2 to TRBJ2-7; TRBD2 aligns across 14 bases. The CDR3 consists of 16 residues. The germline V gene encodes CDR1 SGHTA and CDR2 FQGNSA. Trimming took 5 bases from V and 7 from J; bases not matched to a gene: 10. The CDR3 DNA sequence: TGTGCCAGCAGCCTTCGACTAGCGGGAGGGTTCGGAGAGCAGTACTTC. It translates to CASSLRLAGGFGEQYF. The variable domain in full, completed from reference TRBV7-2 and TRBJ2-7, reads GAGVSQSPSNKVTEKGKDVELRCDPISGHTALYWYRQSLGQGLEFLIYFQGNSAPDKSGLPSDRFSAERTGGSVSTLTIQRTQQEDSAVYLCASSLRLAGGFGEQYFGPGTRLTVT.

V and J are TRBV5-1 and TRBJ2-1, with 15 bases that match TRBD2. V shed 4 bases and J 4 bases; nucleotides not matched to a gene: 6. The CDR3 is made up of 17 amino acids. CDR1 and CDR2 (germline): SGHRS, YFSETQ. The DNA of the CDR3 is TGCGCCAGCAGCGGGGGACTAGCGGGAGGTGGTTACAATGAGCAGTTCTTC. Its translation is CASSGGLAGGGYNEQFF.

There are a few counts of this clonotype. This chain links TRBV12-3 or TRBV12-4 with TRBJ2-1; D possibly corresponds to TRBD2 (7 bases). With 2 bases removed from V and 5 bases from J, the gap between germline ends came to 22 bases. CDR3 length equals 18 residues. CDR3 loop: CASSLFPDNREGNNEQFF. The CDR3, as DNA: TGTGCCAGCAGTTTATTCCCCGATAACAGGGAGGGCAACAATGAGCAGTTCTTC.

Only a few counts were recorded for this clonotype. The rearrangement joins TRBV27 to TRBJ1-1; TRBD1 agrees at 10 bases. V lost 5 bases to trimming and J lost 4 bases; unmatched junction nucleotides: 13. The CDR3 totals 17 residues. Looked up from germline, CDR1 is MNHEY and CDR2 is SMNVEV (reference sequence). The CDR3 protein is CASSPSPRDRGVTEAFF. CDR3 nucleotides: TGTGCCAGCAGTCCCAGCCCCCGGGACAGGGGTGTCACTGAAGCTTTCTTT.

V gene TRBV14 combines with J gene TRBJ2-1; D gene uncertain. This CDR3 region has 15 residues. Trimming removed 4 bases from V and 6 bases from J, with 16 bases in between. CDR1 is SGHDN and CDR2 is FVKESK in the germline V gene. This chain's CDR3 is CASSPFHTTGNEQFF. Written as DNA, the CDR3 is TGTGCCAGCAGCCCGTTCCATACGACCGGCAATGAGCAGTTCTTC. Filled out from reference TRBV14 and TRBJ2-1, the complete variable domain reads EAGVTQFPSHSVIEKGQTVTLRCDPISGHDNLYWYRRVMGKEIKFLLHFVKESKQDESGMPNNRFLAERTGGTYSTLKVQPAELEDSGVYFCASSPFHTTGNEQFFGPGTRLTVL.

V gene TRBV6-4 combines with J gene TRBJ2-7; possible D gene TRBD1, 5 bases. Germline V gives CDR1 MRHNA, CDR2 SNTAGT. The length of the CDR3 is 15 residues. V shed 6 bases and J shed 2 bases, with 17 bases lying between them. The CDR3 coding sequence is TGTGCCAGCAGGCCCCAGGGCGCCTTTACCTACGAGCAGTACTTC. Translated: CASRPQGAFTYEQYF.

This clonotype was picked up a small number of times. The gene calls are TRBV2 and TRBJ2-1; 8 bases align to TRBD1. The CDR3 consists of 16 residues. The V gene's germline CDR1 is SNHLY and CDR2 FYNNEI. After removal of 6 bases from V and 3 bases from J, the junction contained 10 bases not matched to a gene. The CDR3 is CASSPTGGRYYNEQFF. CDR3 nucleotide sequence: TGTGCCAGCAGCCCAACAGGGGGACGATACTACAATGAGCAGTTCTTC.

The gene calls are TRBV20-1 and TRBJ1-3; 7 bases match TRBD1. The length of the CDR3 is 15 residues. The trim removed 0 bases at V and 3 bases at J, leaving 5 bases unmatched. Germline assignment: CDR1 DFQATT and CDR2 SNEGSKA (reference sequence). The CDR3: CSARDPDRLGNTIYF. DNA of the CDR3: TGCAGTGCTAGAGACCCGGACAGGCTTGGAAACACCATATATTTT.

The CDR3 nucleotides are TGCAGTGCACCCTCGGAAGCGTCCAAAAACATTCAGTACTTC. Its translation: CSAPSEASKNIQYF. V gene TRBV20-1 combines with J gene TRBJ2-4; D is undetermined. Looked up from germline, CDR1 is DFQATT and CDR2 is SNEGSKA (reference sequence). This CDR3 has 14 residues. V was cut by 6 bases and J by 2 bases, with 14 bases left in between.

This chain connects TRBV27 to TRBJ2-5; 11 bases map to TRBD1. The length of the CDR3 is 15 residues. Trimming removed 9 bases from V and 5 bases from J; junction bases left unmatched: 11. Germline V gene lookup returns CDR1 MNHEY and CDR2 SMNVEV (reference sequence). The CDR3 DNA sequence: TGTGCCAGTAGGGACAGGGGGGACCCCAGGGAGACCCAGTACTTC. It translates to CASRDRGDPRETQYF.